Presented here are 4 T cell receptor beta chains from one specimen sequenced in a study of T cell responses to AZD1222 COVID-19 vaccine. Generated by immunoSEQ multiplex PCR, the TCRdb table keeps only in-frame clones and is missing some. The sample has 150,000 to 200,000 clones, 92% seen once. The sample was peripheral blood, taken on day 0 of AZD1222 vaccination. These receptors were taken from an adult in good health.

The chain recombines TRBV2 with TRBJ1-3; TRBD1 is a possible D gene (6 bases). Per germline, CDR1 SNHLY and CDR2 FYNNEI. With 6 bases removed from V and 0 bases from J, the gap between germline ends came to 15 bases. The CDR3 is 16 residues long. CDR3 DNA sequence: TGTGCCAGCAGCAAAAGACAGGCCGGCTCTGGAAACACCATATATTTT. It encodes CASSKRQAGSGNTIYF.

Only one count was recorded for this clone. The chain couples TRBV28 to TRBJ1-1; 12 bases are a match to TRBD1. The CDR3 loop spans 16 amino acids. J was trimmed by 4 bases and V by 2 bases; bases with no gene match: 5. Per the germline V gene, CDR1 is MDHEN and CDR2 is SYDVKM. The CDR3 nucleotides read TGTGCCAGCAGTTTAGGGGGACAGGGGGCGGGCACTGAAGCTTTCTTT. Protein sequence: CASSLGGQGAGTEAFF.

This chain uses TRBV4-1 with TRBJ1-1, with D perhaps TRBD1 (6 bases). Germline CDR1 reads MGHRA; CDR2 reads YSYEKL. This CDR3 is 14 amino acids long. The germline V and J ends were trimmed by 4 bases and 5 bases, with 14 bases remaining between them. The CDR3 sequence is CASSPREGGTEAFF. The CDR3 DNA is TGCGCCAGCAGCCCCCGAGAAGGGGGGACTGAAGCTTTCTTT.

The V call is TRBV6-1, the J call TRBJ2-1, with D possibly being TRBD1 (6 bases). This CDR3 is built from 11 residues. Germline loops: CDR1 MNHNS, CDR2 SASEGT. Trimming took 3 bases from V and 11 from J, leaving 8 bases between them. The CDR3 nucleotides read TGTGCCAGCAGTGACCGGGACAAGCAGTTCTTC. Translation: CASSDRDKQFF.